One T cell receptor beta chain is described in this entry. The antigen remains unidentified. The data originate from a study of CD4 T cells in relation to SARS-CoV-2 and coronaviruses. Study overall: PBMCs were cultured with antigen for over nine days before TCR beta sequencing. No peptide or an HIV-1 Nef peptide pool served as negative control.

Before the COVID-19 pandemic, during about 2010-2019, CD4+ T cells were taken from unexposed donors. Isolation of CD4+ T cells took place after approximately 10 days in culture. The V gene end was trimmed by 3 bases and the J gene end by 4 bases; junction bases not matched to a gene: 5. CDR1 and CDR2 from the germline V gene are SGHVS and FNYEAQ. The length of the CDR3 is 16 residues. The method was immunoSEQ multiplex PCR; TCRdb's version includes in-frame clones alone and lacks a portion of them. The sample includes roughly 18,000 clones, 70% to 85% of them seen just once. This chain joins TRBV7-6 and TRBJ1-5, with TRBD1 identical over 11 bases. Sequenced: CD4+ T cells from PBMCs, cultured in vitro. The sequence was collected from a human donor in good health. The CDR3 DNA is TGTGCCAGCAGCTTGTCCGGGACAGGGGGTAATCAGCCCCAGCATTTT. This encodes CASSLSGTGGNQPQHF.